These 11 T cell receptor beta chains share one sample of origin, sequenced in a study of cytomegalovirus exposure and HLA in healthy donors. PCR amplification relied on 60 Vbeta primers (plus 13 Jbeta primers). Using immunoSEQ multiplex PCR, the repertoire was profiled, and TCRdb retains in-frame clones only, with some absent. The sample consists of over 65,000 clones, 67% of them appearing once. Sequencing used PBMCs. These receptors were collected from a woman aged 45-65 years in good health and CMV-seropositive.

This clone was detected once. CDR3 nucleotide sequence: TGTGCCAGCAGCTTGGGGGGCAGGGCCACTGAAGCTTTCTTT. Amino acid sequence: CASSLGGRATEAFF. This chain links TRBV5-8 with TRBJ1-1; the D gene is possibly TRBD1 (5 bases). The CDR3 runs to 14 residues. Germline values: CDR1 SGHTS, CDR2 YDEGEE. V lost 0 bases and J 4 bases, leaving 10 bases between the germline ends.

V and J are TRBV5-1 and TRBJ2-5; 7 nucleotides line up with TRBD1. This CDR3 has 12 amino acids. Germline V gene data show CDR1 as SGHRS and CDR2 as YFSETQ. The CDR3 sequence is CARGLSPATQYF. The CDR3, as DNA: TGCGCGAGGGGGCTTAGTCCTGCTACCCAGTACTTC.

This clone was picked up one time. This chain links TRBV7-3 with TRBJ2-3, with 10 positions matching TRBD2. The CDR3 has 17 residues. Germline V gene lookup returns CDR1 SGHTA and CDR2 FQGTGA. After removal of 5 bases from V and 5 bases from J, the junction contained 13 bases not matched to a gene. CDR3 protein: CASSQRAASGRRDTQYF. The CDR3 coding sequence is TGTGCCAGCAGCCAACGGGCCGCTAGCGGGAGACGAGATACGCAGTATTTT.

The rearrangement uses TRBV2 and TRBJ2-7; 8 nucleotides align to TRBD2. The V segment lost 4 bases and the J segment 2 bases; nucleotides outside the gene matches: 7. Per the germline V gene, CDR1 is SNHLY and CDR2 is FYNNEI. The CDR3 has 15 residues. The DNA for the CDR3 is TGTGCCAGCAGTGGCCGGGAGGGGAAGGCCTACGAGCAGTACGTC. Translation: CASSGREGKAYEQYV.

The genes are TRBV27 and TRBJ2-3, with 7 bases fitting TRBD1. From germline, CDR1 is MNHEY and CDR2 SMNVEV (reference sequence). Losses at the gene ends were 6 bases for V and 7 bases for J; bases not matched to a gene: 13. The CDR3 runs to 15 residues. Written as DNA, the CDR3 is TGTGCCAGCAGCCTTACTTGGGACAGTGTCAATACGCAGTATTTT. Its translation is CASSLTWDSVNTQYF.

V and J are TRBV5-4 and TRBJ1-2, with D unclear. The V gene lost 1 base and the J gene lost 3 bases, with 16 bases spanning the gap. Germline V gives CDR1 SGHNT, CDR2 YYREEE (reference sequence). The CDR3 contains 16 residues. Written as DNA, the CDR3 is TGTGCCAGCAGCTTGAACCGCGGTATTCGGTACTATGGCTACACCTTC. Its protein product is CASSLNRGIRYYGYTF.

The J gene is TRBJ2-1, the V gene TRBV19; 10 bases map to TRBD2. The ends lost 3 bases at V and 7 bases at J; junction bases unmatched: 9. The CDR3 sequence is 16 residues long. Germline V gene sequence: CDR1 LNHDA, CDR2 SQIVND (reference sequence). Here the CDR3 reads CASSILAGATSNEQFF. CDR3 in DNA: TGTGCCAGTAGTATCCTAGCGGGGGCTACTTCGAATGAGCAGTTCTTC.

The chain is built from TRBV14 and TRBJ2-5; 7 bases match TRBD1. V shed 4 bases, J shed 5 bases, and the junction held 7 bases outside the gene matches. The CDR3 runs to 14 residues. Germline lookup yields CDR1 SGHDN and CDR2 FVKESK. The CDR3 loop is CASSLATGSETQYF. The CDR3, as DNA: TGTGCCAGCAGCCTAGCGACAGGGTCTGAGACCCAGTACTTC.

The CDR3 loop is CASTQGSNTGELFF. CDR3 DNA: TGTGCCAGCACCCAGGGGTCCAACACCGGGGAGCTGTTTTTT. J is TRBJ2-2 and V is TRBV28; maybe TRBD1 (6 bases). The CDR3 extends over 14 amino acids. Germline-derived CDR1 and CDR2 are MDHEN and SYDVKM. V was trimmed by 7 bases and J by 2 bases, leaving 11 bases between them. Combining the CDR3 with reference TRBV28 and TRBJ2-2 gives the whole variable domain DVKVTQSSRYLVKRTGEKVFLECVQDMDHENMFWYRQDPGLGLRLIYFSYDVKMKEKGDIPEGYSVSREKKERFSLILESASTNQTSMYLCASTQGSNTGELFFGEGSRLTVL.

The chain employs TRBV5-4 and TRBJ1-2; the D gene is possibly TRBD1 (6 bases). CDR3 size: 13 residues. Trimming cost V 5 bases and J 4 bases, with 12 bases left between them. CDR1 and CDR2 from the germline V gene are SGHNT and YYREEE (reference sequence). For the CDR3, the DNA is TGTGCCAGCAGAAAACAGGGCTTCTATGGCTACACCTTC. Encoded protein: CASRKQGFYGYTF.

The J gene is TRBJ1-6, the V gene TRBV5-4; 9 positions match TRBD1. Germline V gives CDR1 SGHNT, CDR2 YYREEE (reference sequence). Trimming at V came to 1 base and at J to 9 bases, leaving 5 bases not matched to a gene. The CDR3 has 15 residues. CDR3 DNA sequence: TGTGCCAGCAGCTTGCGACAGGGGGTCGGTTCACCCCTCCACTTT. It specifies CASSLRQGVGSPLHF.